This is a list of T cell receptor beta chains from one sample in a study of CD8+CD57+ T cells in acquired aplastic anemia. TCRdb independently ran MiXCR on the reads; one entry per CDR3 protein. The sample holds 150,000 to 200,000 distinct CDR3 sequences, about 45% seen once. Material: sorted CD4+, CD8+, or CD8+CD57+ T cells (not recorded which) from PBMCs. These receptors all stem from a human donor with aplastic anemia. The CDR3 runs from the conserved cysteine through the conserved F or W. The order of the fields is D gene, J gene, V gene, clone size, CDR3 protein, CDR3 DNA. D genes are given only for firm matches. The size of a clone is reported for some rows only, either as once, few or many, or as a class for expanded clones.

>TRBD1|TRBJ1-6|TRBV15|.
CATSRAGQGSSPLHF
TGTGCCACCAGCAGGGCGGGACAGGGGAGTTCACCCCTCCACTTT
>.|TRBJ2-7|TRBV10-3|.
CASRDGSTYEQYF
TGTGCCAGCAGAGACGGGTCAACCTACGAGCAGTACTTC
>TRBD2|TRBJ2-3|TRBV2|many
CASSEASGVKDTQYF
TGTGCCAGCAGTGAGGCTAGCGGGGTGAAAGATACGCAGTATTTT
>.|TRBJ2-4|TRBV7-2|.
CASSLGLSIQYF
TGTGCCAGCAGCTTAGGACTTTCGATTCAGTACTTC
>.|TRBJ2-7|TRBV7-2|.
CASGGRTTSGEQYF
TGTGCCAGCGGCGGAAGGACTACCTCTGGGGAGCAGTACTTC
>.|TRBJ1-2|TRBV10-3|many
CAISRTGPLYGYTF
TGTGCCATCAGCCGGACGGGGCCCCTTTATGGCTACACCTTC
>.|TRBJ2-7|TRBV7-9|few
CASSPREYEQYF
TGTGCCAGCAGCCCGCGCGAGTACGAGCAGTACTTC
>.|TRBJ1-2|TRBV2|many
CASSRQLGGYTF
TGTGCCAGCAGTAGACAGCTAGGAGGCTACACCTTC
>TRBD2|TRBJ2-3|TRBV2|many
CASKGRGGRGTDTQYF
TGTGCCAGCAAGGGGCGGGGGGGCCGCGGCACAGATACGCAGTATTTT
>.|TRBJ2-3|TRBV19|many
CASSILLATNTDTQYF
TGTGCCAGTAGCATTCTGCTAGCGACGAACACAGATACGCAGTATTTT
>TRBD2|TRBJ2-3|TRBV20-1|many
CSARDPRGVYTDTQYF
TGCAGTGCTAGAGATCCCCGGGGGGTATACACAGATACGCAGTATTTT
>.|TRBJ2-5|TRBV13|many
CASSLRRQNGSVTQYF
TGTGCCAGCAGTTTAAGGCGACAAAATGGATCGGTAACCCAGTACTTC
>.|TRBJ1-5|TRBV2|many
CASSEPGQGNQPQHF
TGTGCCAGCAGTGAACCCGGACAAGGCAATCAGCCCCAGCATTTT
>.|TRBJ2-7|TRBV19|many
CASSIGVAYEQYF
TGTGCCAGTAGTATTGGGGTGGCCTACGAGCAGTACTTC
>.|TRBJ2-7|TRBV20-1|.
CSAESAYEQYF
TGCAGTGCGGAGTCAGCCTACGAGCAGTACTTC
>.|TRBJ1-6|TRBV5-1|many
CASSNGGFDSPLHF
TGCGCCAGCAGCAACGGGGGTTTTGATTCACCCCTCCACTTT
>TRBD1|TRBJ1-2|TRBV15|.
CATSSNRGTYGYTF
TGTGCCACCAGCAGTAACAGGGGCACCTATGGCTACACCTTC
>.|TRBJ2-1|TRBV11-2|.
CASSLSGGLDEQFF
TGTGCCAGCAGCTTATCCGGGGGGCTAGATGAGCAGTTCTTC
>.|TRBJ1-1|TRBV6-1|many
CASSGRVANTEAFF
TGTGCCAGCAGTGGGCGGGTTGCCAACACTGAAGCTTTCTTT
>.|TRBJ1-4|TRBV2|many
CASSADSGGALVRKLFF
TGTGCCAGCAGCGCCGACAGTGGCGGGGCTCTCGTACGAAAACTGTTTTTT